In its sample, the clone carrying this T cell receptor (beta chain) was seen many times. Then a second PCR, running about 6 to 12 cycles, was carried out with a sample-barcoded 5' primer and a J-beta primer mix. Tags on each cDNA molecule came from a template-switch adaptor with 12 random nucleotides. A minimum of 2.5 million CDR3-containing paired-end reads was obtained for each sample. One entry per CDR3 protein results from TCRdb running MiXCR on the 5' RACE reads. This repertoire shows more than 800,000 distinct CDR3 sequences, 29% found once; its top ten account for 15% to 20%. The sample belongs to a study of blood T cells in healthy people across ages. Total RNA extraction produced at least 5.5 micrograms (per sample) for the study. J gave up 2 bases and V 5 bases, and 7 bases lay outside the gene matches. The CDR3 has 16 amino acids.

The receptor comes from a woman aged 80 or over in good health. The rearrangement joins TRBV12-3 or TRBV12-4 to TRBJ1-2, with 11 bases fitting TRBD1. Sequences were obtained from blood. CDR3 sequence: CASSPRTGGRNYGYTF. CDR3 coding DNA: TGTGCCAGCAGTCCCCGGACAGGGGGCCGCAACTATGGCTACACCTTC.